This T cell receptor beta chain came from a study of CD8 T cells in ankylosing spondylitis. Points from the study as a whole: The study identified a TCR beta motif of several highly homologous variants that appeared characteristic of ankylosing spondylitis blood. Matched ankylosing spondylitis synovial fluid reportedly showed significant enrichment of disease-linked clones.

Details on this clonotype: Its antigen is undetermined.

TCRdb independently ran MiXCR on the 5' RACE reads; one entry per CDR3 protein. The sample has approximately 300,000 distinct CDR3 sequences, roughly 8% seen once. Germline V gene lookup returns CDR1 SEHNR and CDR2 FQNEAQ (reference sequence). The CDR3 runs 14 residues. V lost 4 bases and J lost 4, with 11 bases in between. Specimen: blood, either unsorted or a sorted T cell fraction (not recorded which). The receptor's source is a male donor with ankylosing spondylitis. The V and J genes are TRBV7-9 and TRBJ1-3; the D gene is possibly TRBD1 (6 bases). CDR3 bases: TGTGCCAGCAGCTCGCGGACAGCCGGAAACACCATATATTTT. This sequence encodes CASSSRTAGNTIYF.